A selection of T cell receptor beta chains follows, all from one sample in a study of blood T cell repertoires in COVID-19. The protocol was immunoSEQ multiplex PCR, while the TCRdb copy is restricted to in-frame clones and leaves out a portion. The profile shows tens of thousands of clones, over 85% of them singletons. Sequencing used peripheral blood. All receptors come from a man older than 75 with acute or convalescent COVID-19. The CDR3 runs from the conserved cysteine through the conserved F or W. The order of the fields is V gene, clone size, J gene, D gene, CDR3 protein, CDR3 DNA. D genes are given only for firm matches. Not all rows give a size; the values are once, few, many and, for expanded clones, a class.

>TRBV3-1/TRBV3-2|-|TRBJ1-1|-
CASSQGGTTEAFF
TGTGCCAGCAGCCAAGGCGGGACTACTGAAGCTTTCTTT
>TRBV6-2/TRBV6-3|-|TRBJ2-7|-
CASSSRTGWAWEQYF
TGTGCCAGCAGTTCTCGGACGGGATGGGCATGGGAGCAGTACTTC
>TRBV10-3|once|TRBJ2-5|TRBD2
CAIGGGVASGQQETQYF
TGTGCCATCGGGGGCGGGGTGGCTAGCGGGCAACAAGAGACCCAGTACTTC
>TRBV12-3/TRBV12-4|-|TRBJ1-1|-
CASSLGTVLAFF
TGTGCCAGCAGTTTAGGGACAGTACTAGCTTTCTTT
>TRBV5-1|-|TRBJ1-1|-
CASSGVGLNGEAFF
TGCGCCAGCAGCGGAGTGGGGCTGAACGGTGAAGCTTTCTTT
>TRBV5-4|-|TRBJ1-1|-
CASRSRRESEAFF
TGTGCCAGCAGGTCCAGGAGGGAGAGTGAAGCTTTCTTT
>TRBV5-4|-|TRBJ1-4|-
CASSPDSFNEKLFF
TGTGCCAGCAGCCCGGACAGCTTTAATGAAAAACTGTTTTTT
>TRBV13|-|TRBJ2-5|TRBD1
CASSSNRGQETQYF
TGTGCCAGCAGCTCCAACAGGGGCCAAGAGACCCAGTACTTC
>TRBV9|-|TRBJ1-3|-
CASSVESSSGNTIYF
TGTGCCAGCAGCGTAGAATCCAGCTCTGGAAACACCATATATTTT
>TRBV5-1|-|TRBJ2-2|-
CASSLEMGPVLNTGELFF
TGCGCCAGCAGCTTGGAAATGGGCCCCGTTCTGAACACCGGGGAGCTGTTTTTT
>TRBV10-3|-|TRBJ1-2|-
CAISHDTDGYTF
TGTGCCATCAGCCACGACACGGATGGCTACACCTTC
>TRBV3-1/TRBV3-2|-|TRBJ2-5|TRBD1
CASSLRGQETQYF
TGTGCCAGCAGCCTCAGGGGGCAAGAGACCCAGTACTTC
>TRBV6-5|-|TRBJ2-7|TRBD1
CASSYSPGQGSEQYF
TGTGCCAGCAGTTACTCCCCGGGACAGGGTTCCGAGCAGTACTTC
>TRBV7-9|-|TRBJ1-2|-
CASSLARGRERYTF
TGTGCCAGCAGCTTAGCGCGGGGCCGCGAGCGCTACACCTTC
>TRBV19|-|TRBJ1-5|TRBD1
CASSILGTGGNQPQHF
TGTGCCAGTAGTATTCTCGGGACAGGGGGCAATCAGCCCCAGCATTTT
>TRBV3-1/TRBV3-2|-|TRBJ2-7|-
CASSWGRDEQYF
TGTGCCAGCAGCTGGGGGCGGGACGAGCAGTACTTC
>TRBV12-3/TRBV12-4|once|TRBJ2-5|-
CASSFYRETQYF
TGTGCCAGCAGTTTCTATAGAGAGACCCAGTACTTC
>TRBV7-8|-|TRBJ2-7|-
CASSLNGRQRTTHSYEQYF
TGTGCCAGCAGCCTAAACGGTCGACAGCGGACTACGCACTCCTACGAGCAGTACTTC
>TRBV7-9|-|TRBJ1-4|-
CASSYREGEKLFF
TGTGCCAGCAGTTACCGGGAGGGTGAAAAACTGTTTTTT
>TRBV2|-|TRBJ2-7|-
CASSEAQLRAYEQYF
TGTGCCAGCAGTGAAGCGCAGCTCAGGGCCTACGAGCAGTACTTC
>TRBV6-5|-|TRBJ1-4|-
CASSGRSGKLFF
TGTGCCAGCAGCGGAAGGTCGGGAAAACTGTTTTTT
>TRBV4-2|-|TRBJ2-7|-
CASSQGVGAGSYEQYF
TGTGCCAGCAGCCAAGGGGTGGGGGCAGGCTCCTACGAGCAGTACTTC
>TRBV28|once|TRBJ1-2|-
CASSFVAGYGYTF
TGTGCCAGCAGTTTCGTAGCAGGGTATGGCTACACCTTC
>TRBV19|-|TRBJ1-4|TRBD1
CASSYRGTGGEKLFF
TGTGCCAGTAGTTACCGGGGGACAGGGGGCGAAAAACTGTTTTTT
>TRBV4-2|-|TRBJ2-3|TRBD1
CASSQEDRGRVDTQYF
TGTGCCAGCAGCCAAGAAGACAGGGGGCGCGTAGATACGCAGTATTTT
>TRBV30|once|TRBJ1-3|-
CAWILGNTIYF
TGTGCCTGGATATTGGGAAACACCATATATTTT
>TRBV5-1|-|TRBJ1-5|TRBD1
CASSLGTGPSQPQHF
TGCGCCAGCAGCTTGGGGACAGGACCATCTCAGCCCCAGCATTTT
>TRBV11-3|-|TRBJ2-5|TRBD1
CASSFGTGPETQYF
TGTGCCAGCAGCTTCGGGACAGGGCCAGAGACCCAGTACTTC
>TRBV10-2|-|TRBJ1-2|-
CASMGEPNYGYTF
TGCGCCAGCATGGGCGAACCGAACTATGGCTACACCTTC
>TRBV19|once|TRBJ2-3|TRBD1
CASSIRGQGYTDTQYF
TGTGCCAGTAGTATCCGGGGACAGGGCTACACAGATACGCAGTATTTT
>TRBV7-8|-|TRBJ1-2|-
CASSLGVSEYGYTF
TGTGCCAGCAGCTTGGGCGTTTCGGAATATGGCTACACCTTC
>TRBV7-6|-|TRBJ2-6|-
CASSLMGAGGANVLTF
TGTGCCAGCAGCTTAATGGGGGCAGGCGGGGCCAACGTCCTGACTTTC
>TRBV19|-|TRBJ2-3|-
CASSIGGGDTQYF
TGTGCCAGTAGTATCGGGGGTGGGGATACGCAGTATTTT
>TRBV5-1|-|TRBJ1-4|TRBD1
CASSQGTGEVEKLFF
TGCGCCAGCAGCCAGGGGACAGGGGAGGTCGAAAAACTGTTTTTT
>TRBV29-1|-|TRBJ1-4|-
CSVGAPGHANEKLFF
TGCAGCGTTGGGGCCCCGGGACACGCTAATGAAAAACTGTTTTTT
>TRBV3-1/TRBV3-2|-|TRBJ1-2|-
CASSRRDIGGYTF
TGTGCCAGCAGCCGCCGGGACATAGGTGGCTACACCTTC
>TRBV7-2|-|TRBJ2-1|TRBD2
CASSLASGVYNEQFF
TGTGCCAGCAGCTTAGCTAGCGGGGTGTACAATGAGCAGTTCTTC
>TRBV5-1|-|TRBJ2-7|TRBD1
CASSVQGGAYEQYF
TGCGCCAGCAGCGTACAGGGGGGCGCCTACGAGCAGTACTTC
>TRBV30|-|TRBJ2-3|TRBD2
CAWSVSGGRDTQYF
TGTGCCTGGAGTGTCAGCGGGGGGCGAGATACGCAGTATTTT
>TRBV27|-|TRBJ1-4|TRBD1
CASSLLGTGAEKLFF
TGTGCCAGCAGTTTATTAGGGACAGGGGCTGAAAAACTGTTTTTT
>TRBV4-2|-|TRBJ1-2|TRBD1
CASSQGRDRGRRGYTF
TGTGCCAGCAGCCAAGGCCGGGACAGGGGGCGGAGAGGCTACACCTTC
>TRBV6-5|-|TRBJ1-3|-
CASSRLLSSGNTIYF
TGTGCCAGCAGTCGCCTACTAAGCTCTGGAAACACCATATATTTT
>TRBV5-6|-|TRBJ2-5|TRBD1
CASSLPGTGRVLKETQYF
TGTGCCAGCAGCTTGCCCGGGACAGGGAGGGTGTTGAAAGAGACCCAGTACTTC
>TRBV28|-|TRBJ2-7|-
CASSLWRRTAYEQYF
TGTGCCAGCAGTTTATGGCGGCGGACAGCCTACGAGCAGTACTTC
>TRBV2|once|TRBJ1-2|-
CASSDQVYGYTF
TGTGCCAGCAGTGACCAGGTCTATGGCTACACCTTC
>TRBV27|-|TRBJ2-3|TRBD2
CASSLRRGGTDTQYF
TGTGCCAGCAGTTTAAGGCGGGGGGGCACAGATACGCAGTATTTT
>TRBV10-2|-|TRBJ1-1|TRBD1
CASTGTTPQGRDRVITEAFF
TGCGCCAGCACCGGGACTACCCCTCAAGGCCGGGACAGGGTAATCACTGAAGCTTTCTTT
>TRBV6-4|-|TRBJ1-1|TRBD1
CASSVYWDSEAFF
TGTGCCAGCAGTGTTTATTGGGACAGCGAAGCTTTCTTT
>TRBV19|-|TRBJ2-4|TRBD1
CASSHTGGANIQYF
TGTGCCAGTAGTCATACAGGGGGCGCGAACATTCAGTACTTC
>TRBV7-9|-|TRBJ1-1|TRBD1
CASSPSRQGANTEAFF
TGTGCCAGCAGCCCTAGCAGACAGGGGGCGAACACTGAAGCTTTCTTT
>TRBV10-3|-|TRBJ1-2|-
CAISAVGDHGYTF
TGTGCCATCAGTGCGGTCGGGGATCATGGCTACACCTTC
>TRBV7-9|-|TRBJ1-5|-
CASSSRSVDHNQPQHF
TGTGCCAGCAGTTCTAGGTCGGTTGATCACAATCAGCCCCAGCATTTT
>TRBV28|few|TRBJ2-7|-
CASSPRQYEQYF
TGTGCCAGCAGCCCCCGACAGTACGAGCAGTACTTC
>TRBV12-3/TRBV12-4|once|TRBJ1-1|-
CASSFATVSAFF
TGTGCCAGCAGTTTTGCGACAGTCTCAGCTTTCTTT
>TRBV24-1|-|TRBJ1-5|TRBD1
CATSDFGQGNNQPQHF
TGTGCCACCAGTGATTTTGGACAGGGTAACAATCAGCCCCAGCATTTT